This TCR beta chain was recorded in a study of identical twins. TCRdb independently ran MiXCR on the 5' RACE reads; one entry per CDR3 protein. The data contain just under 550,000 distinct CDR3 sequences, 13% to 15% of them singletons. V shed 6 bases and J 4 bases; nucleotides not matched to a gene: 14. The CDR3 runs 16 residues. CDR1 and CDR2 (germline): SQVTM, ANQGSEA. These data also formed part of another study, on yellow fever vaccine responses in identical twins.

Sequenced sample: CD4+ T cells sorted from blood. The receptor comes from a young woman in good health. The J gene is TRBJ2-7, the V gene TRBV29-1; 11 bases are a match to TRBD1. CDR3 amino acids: CSVEFGAGQGAYEQYF. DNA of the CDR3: TGCAGCGTCGAGTTCGGGGCAGGACAGGGGGCTTACGAGCAGTACTTC.